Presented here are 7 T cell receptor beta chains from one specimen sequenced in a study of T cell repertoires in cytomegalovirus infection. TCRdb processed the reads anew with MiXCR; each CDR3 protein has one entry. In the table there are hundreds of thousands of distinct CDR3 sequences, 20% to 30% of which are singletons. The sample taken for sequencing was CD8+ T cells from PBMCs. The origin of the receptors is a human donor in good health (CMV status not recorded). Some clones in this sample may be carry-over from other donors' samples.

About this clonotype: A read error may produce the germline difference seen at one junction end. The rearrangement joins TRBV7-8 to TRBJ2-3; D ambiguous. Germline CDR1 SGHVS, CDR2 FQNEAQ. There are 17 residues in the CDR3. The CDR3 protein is CASTFAFVGGSTDMQYF. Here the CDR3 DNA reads TGTGCCAGCACCTTCGCCTTTGTAGGCGGTAGCACAGATATGCAGTATTTT.

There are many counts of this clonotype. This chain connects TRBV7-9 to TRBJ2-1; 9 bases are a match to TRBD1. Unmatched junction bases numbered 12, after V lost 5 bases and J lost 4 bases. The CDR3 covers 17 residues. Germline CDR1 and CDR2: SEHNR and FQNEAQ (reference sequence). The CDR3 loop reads CASSTATGTGSYNEQFF. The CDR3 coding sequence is TGTGCCAGCAGCACCGCAACCGGGACAGGGTCATACAATGAGCAGTTCTTC.

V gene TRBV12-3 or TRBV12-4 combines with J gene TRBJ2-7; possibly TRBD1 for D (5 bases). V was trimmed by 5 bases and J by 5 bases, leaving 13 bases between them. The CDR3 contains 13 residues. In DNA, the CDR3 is TGTGCCAGCAGTATGGGGCTTGTAGACGAGCAGTACTTC. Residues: CASSMGLVDEQYF.

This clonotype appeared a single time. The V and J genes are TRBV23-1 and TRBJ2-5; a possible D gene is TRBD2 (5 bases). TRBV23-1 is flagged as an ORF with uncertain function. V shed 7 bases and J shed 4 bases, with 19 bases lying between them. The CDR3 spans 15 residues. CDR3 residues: CASTAVRVGRETQYF. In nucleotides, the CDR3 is TGCGCCAGCACCGCTGTGAGGGTTGGGCGAGAGACCCAGTACTTC.

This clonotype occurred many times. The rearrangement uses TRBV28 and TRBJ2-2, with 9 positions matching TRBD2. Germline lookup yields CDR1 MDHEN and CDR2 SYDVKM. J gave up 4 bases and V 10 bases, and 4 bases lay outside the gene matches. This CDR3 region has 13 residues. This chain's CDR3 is CAIGLAITGELFF. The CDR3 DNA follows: TGTGCCATCGGACTAGCGATCACCGGGGAGCTGTTTTTT.

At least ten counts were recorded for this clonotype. The CDR3 sequence: CASSESTAYNEQFF. The CDR3, as DNA: TGTGCCAGCAGCGAAAGCACAGCCTACAATGAGCAGTTCTTC. The genes are TRBV7-2 and TRBJ2-1; D remains ambiguous. V was trimmed by 5 bases and J by 2 bases, leaving 10 bases between them. This CDR3 comprises 14 residues. Germline lookup yields CDR1 SGHTA and CDR2 FQGNSA.

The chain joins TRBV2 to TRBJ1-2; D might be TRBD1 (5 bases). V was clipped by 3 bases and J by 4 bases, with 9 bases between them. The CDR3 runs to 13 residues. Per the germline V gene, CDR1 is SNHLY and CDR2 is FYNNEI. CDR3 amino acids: CASSDRGPYGYTF. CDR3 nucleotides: TGTGCCAGCAGTGATAGGGGTCCCTATGGCTACACCTTC.